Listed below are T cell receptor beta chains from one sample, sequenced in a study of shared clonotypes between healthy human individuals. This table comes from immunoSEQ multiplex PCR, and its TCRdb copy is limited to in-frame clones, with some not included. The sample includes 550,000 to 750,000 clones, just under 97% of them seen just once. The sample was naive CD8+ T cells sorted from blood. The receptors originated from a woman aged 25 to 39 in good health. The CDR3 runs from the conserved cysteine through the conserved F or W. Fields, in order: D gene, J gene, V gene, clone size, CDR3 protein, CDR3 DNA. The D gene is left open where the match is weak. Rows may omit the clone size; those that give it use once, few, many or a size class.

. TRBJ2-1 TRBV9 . CASSVALRVEQFF TGTGCCAGCAGCGTCGCCCTAAGGGTTGAGCAGTTCTTC
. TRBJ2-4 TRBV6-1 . CASSERGTPGLNIQYF TGTGCCAGCAGTGAAAGAGGGACTCCGGGATTGAACATTCAGTACTTC
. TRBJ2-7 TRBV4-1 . CASSQEGLDSSYEQYF TGCGCCAGCAGCCAAGAAGGGCTAGATAGCTCCTACGAGCAGTACTTC
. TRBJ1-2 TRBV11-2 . CASSPNSGDYGYTF TGTGCCAGCAGCCCCAACTCAGGGGACTATGGCTACACCTTC
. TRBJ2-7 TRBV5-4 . CASSLRRDEQYF TGTGCCAGCAGCTTGCGTAGGGACGAGCAGTACTTC
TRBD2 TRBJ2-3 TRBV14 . CASSQLGLANTDTQYF TGTGCCAGCAGCCAATTGGGACTAGCTAACACAGATACGCAGTATTTT
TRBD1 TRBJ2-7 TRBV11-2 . CASSLAPKTGSSYEQYF TGTGCCAGCAGCTTGGCCCCCAAGACAGGGAGCTCCTACGAGCAGTACTTC
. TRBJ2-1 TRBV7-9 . CASSLGGRNEQFF TGTGCCAGCAGCTTAGGGGGGCGCAATGAGCAGTTCTTC
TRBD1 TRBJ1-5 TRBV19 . CASRRTGNNQPQHF TGTGCCAGTCGCCGGACAGGGAACAATCAGCCCCAGCATTTT
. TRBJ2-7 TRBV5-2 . CASSPRGREQYF TGTGCCAGCAGCCCTAGGGGGCGCGAGCAGTACTTC
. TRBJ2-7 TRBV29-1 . CSVEGGSQPYEQYF TGCAGCGTCGAAGGCGGCAGCCAACCCTACGAGCAGTACTTC
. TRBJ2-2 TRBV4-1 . CASSPDRGAPSVAGELFF TGCGCCAGCAGCCCAGACCGGGGAGCCCCCTCAGTGGCCGGGGAGCTGTTTTTT
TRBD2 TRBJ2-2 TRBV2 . CASTGTSGKGFTGELFF TGTGCCAGCACCGGGACTAGCGGAAAAGGGTTTACCGGGGAGCTGTTTTTT
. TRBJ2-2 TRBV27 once CASTLIGNTGELFF TGTGCCAGCACCCTGATAGGGAACACCGGGGAGCTGTTTTTT
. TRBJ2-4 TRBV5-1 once CASSLAGTKNIQYF TGCGCCAGCAGCTTGGCCGGGACGAAAAACATTCAGTACTTC
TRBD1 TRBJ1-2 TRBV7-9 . CASSLASGGKGYTF TGTGCCAGCAGCTTAGCTTCAGGGGGCAAAGGCTACACCTTC
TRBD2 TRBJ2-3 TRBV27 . CASRITSGSTDTQYF TGTGCCAGCAGAATAACTAGCGGGAGCACAGATACGCAGTATTTT
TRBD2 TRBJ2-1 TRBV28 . CASSSRLAGDGEQFF TGTGCCAGCAGTTCTAGACTAGCGGGAGATGGCGAGCAGTTCTTC
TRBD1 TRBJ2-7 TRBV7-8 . CASSLVTGTGPREQYF TGTGCCAGCAGCTTAGTTACCGGGACAGGACCTCGGGAGCAGTACTTC
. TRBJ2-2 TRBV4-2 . CASSQEQGYTGELFF TGTGCCAGCAGCCAAGAGCAGGGGTACACCGGGGAGCTGTTTTTT
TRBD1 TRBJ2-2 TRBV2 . CASGDRGSPGELFF TGTGCCAGCGGGGACAGGGGAAGTCCCGGGGAGCTGTTTTTT
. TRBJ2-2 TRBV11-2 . CASSWSDTGELFF TGTGCCAGCAGCTGGAGCGACACCGGGGAGCTGTTTTTT
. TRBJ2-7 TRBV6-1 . CATDRHDTDYEQYF TGTGCCACCGACAGACACGACACCGACTACGAGCAGTACTTC
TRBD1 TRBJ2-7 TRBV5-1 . CASSALPGTGSSYEQYF TGCGCCAGCAGCGCGCTCCCGGGGACAGGGAGCTCCTACGAGCAGTACTTC
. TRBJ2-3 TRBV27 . CATHSSTDTQYF TGTGCCACCCACTCAAGCACAGATACGCAGTATTTT
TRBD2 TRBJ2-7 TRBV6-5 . CASSWTGGSEQYF TGTGCCAGCAGTTGGACGGGGGGGAGCGAGCAGTACTTC
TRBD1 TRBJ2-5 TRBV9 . CASSVGDRDGTQYF TGTGCCAGCAGCGTCGGGGACAGGGATGGGACCCAGTACTTC
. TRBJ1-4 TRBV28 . CASSLIGTTNEKLFF TGTGCCAGCAGTTTAATAGGGACAACTAATGAAAAACTGTTTTTT
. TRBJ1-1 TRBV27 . CASSFWAEGNTEAFF TGTGCCAGCAGTTTTTGGGCGGAGGGGAACACTGAAGCTTTCTTT
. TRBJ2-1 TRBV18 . CASSPTKLANEQFF TGTGCCAGCTCACCCACTAAGCTTGCCAATGAGCAGTTCTTC
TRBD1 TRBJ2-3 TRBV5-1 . CASSEGEGADTQYF TGCGCCAGCAGCGAAGGAGAGGGGGCGGATACGCAGTATTTT
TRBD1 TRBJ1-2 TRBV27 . CASSPSTGYYGYTF TGTGCCAGCAGTCCCTCGACAGGGTACTATGGCTACACCTTC
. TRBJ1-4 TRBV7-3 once CASSQETGLSTNEKLFF TGTGCCAGCTCCCAGGAAACAGGGCTATCAACTAATGAAAAACTGTTTTTT
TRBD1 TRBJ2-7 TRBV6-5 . CASSYSRDRGDYEQYF TGTGCCAGCAGTTACTCGAGGGACAGGGGAGACTACGAGCAGTACTTC
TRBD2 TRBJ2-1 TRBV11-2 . CASSLGTSGSSEQFF TGTGCCAGCAGCTTGGGAACTAGCGGGAGTAGTGAGCAGTTCTTC
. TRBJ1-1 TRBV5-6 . CASSPWGGTEAFF TGTGCCAGCAGCCCCTGGGGGGGTACTGAAGCTTTCTTT
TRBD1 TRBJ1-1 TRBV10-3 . CASRGAGGARTEAFF TGTGCCAGCAGGGGAGCAGGGGGCGCCCGGACTGAAGCTTTCTTT
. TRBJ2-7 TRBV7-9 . CASSPVRQEGEQYF TGTGCCAGCAGCCCCGTGAGACAGGAGGGCGAGCAGTACTTC
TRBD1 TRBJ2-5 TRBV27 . CASSQRGQKETQYF TGTGCCAGCAGCCAACGGGGACAGAAAGAGACCCAGTACTTC
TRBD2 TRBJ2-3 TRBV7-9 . CASSLAGGADTQYF TGTGCCAGCAGCCTAGCGGGAGGAGCAGATACGCAGTATTTT
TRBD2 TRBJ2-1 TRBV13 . CASRGGTSGHNEQFF TGTGCCAGCCGGGGGGGGACTAGCGGGCACAATGAGCAGTTCTTC
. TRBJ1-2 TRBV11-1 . CASSLGGQAGYTF TGTGCCAGCAGCTTAGGAGGGCAGGCTGGCTACACCTTC
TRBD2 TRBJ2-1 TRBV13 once CASSRTSGRHEQFF TGTGCCAGCAGCCGCACTAGCGGGAGGCACGAGCAGTTCTTC
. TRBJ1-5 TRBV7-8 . CASSLDPRGSQPQHF TGTGCCAGCAGCTTAGATCCCAGGGGTAGTCAGCCCCAGCATTTT
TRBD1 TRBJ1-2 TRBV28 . CASSFAGGANYGYTF TGTGCCAGCAGTTTTGCAGGGGGGGCGAACTATGGCTACACCTTC
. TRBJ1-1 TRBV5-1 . CASSLTPNTEAFF TGCGCCAGCAGCTTAACACCGAACACTGAAGCTTTCTTT
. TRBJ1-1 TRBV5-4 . CASSLVVRPNEAFF TGTGCCAGCAGCTTGGTAGTACGGCCGAATGAAGCTTTCTTT
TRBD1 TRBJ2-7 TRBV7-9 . CASSLAAGTGSYEQYF TGTGCCAGCAGCTTAGCGGCCGGGACAGGGTCCTACGAGCAGTACTTC
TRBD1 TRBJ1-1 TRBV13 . CASSSGGSITEAFF TGTGCCAGCAGCTCAGGGGGCAGTATCACTGAAGCTTTCTTT
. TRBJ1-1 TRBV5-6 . CASSWTVDTEAFF TGTGCCAGCAGCTGGACAGTGGACACTGAAGCTTTCTTT
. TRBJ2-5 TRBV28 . CASSLRGSIPDQETQYF TGTGCCAGCAGTTTAAGGGGGAGTATCCCCGACCAAGAGACCCAGTACTTC
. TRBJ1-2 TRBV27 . CASSLDRNPNYGYTF TGTGCCAGCAGTCTAGACAGGAATCCTAACTATGGCTACACCTTC
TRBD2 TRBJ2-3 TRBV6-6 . CASKGAGVADTQYF TGTGCCAGCAAAGGAGCGGGAGTGGCAGATACGCAGTATTTT
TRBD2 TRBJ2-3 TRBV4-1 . CASSQVLAGTDTQYF TGCGCCAGCAGCCAGGTTCTAGCGGGAACAGATACGCAGTATTTT